The 9 T cell receptor beta chains listed next were all sequenced from one sample in a study of blood T cell repertoires in COVID-19. Libraries were prepared by immunoSEQ multiplex PCR; TCRdb keeps only in-frame clonotypes and omits some of them. The sample contains about 380,000 clones, roughly 87% of which appear only once. The sample comprised PBMCs or T cells enriched from blood (not recorded which). The source is a woman aged 25 to 39 who had recovered from COVID-19.

The V gene is TRBV28, the J gene TRBJ1-2; a weak D match, TRBD1 (5 bases). The CDR3 loop spans 14 amino acids. V was clipped by 6 bases and J by 1 base, with 12 bases between them. The V gene's germline CDR1 is MDHEN and CDR2 SYDVKM. CDR3 coding DNA: TGTGCCAGCAGCACGGGGGGGGGTAACTATGGCTACACCTTC. As protein: CASSTGGGNYGYTF.

The CDR3 is CASSSMYTGTEAFF. For the CDR3, the DNA is TGCGCCAGCAGCTCAATGTACACAGGGACTGAAGCTTTCTTT. V gene TRBV5-1 combines with J gene TRBJ1-1, with D perhaps TRBD1 (6 bases). The CDR3 is made up of 14 amino acids. Germline CDR1 SGHRS, CDR2 YFSETQ. Trimming left V 3 bases short and J 5 bases short, with 14 bases between.

The V call is TRBV6-5, the J call TRBJ1-4, with unresolved D. Germline-derived CDR1 and CDR2 are MNHEY and SVGAGI. There are 14 residues in the CDR3. The ends were cut back, 2 bases at V and 5 bases at J, with 9 bases in the middle. The DNA of the CDR3 is TGTGCCAGCAGTTACCAAGTAGAAAATGAAAAACTGTTTTTT. This translates into CASSYQVENEKLFF.

This clone showed up just once. The chain combines TRBV6-5 with TRBJ2-7; 7 bases are a match to TRBD2. CDR1 is MNHEY, CDR2 SVGAGI, per germline. The V and J ends lost 6 bases and 2 bases, in that order; junction bases with no gene match: 10. This CDR3 has 15 residues. CDR3 sequence: CASSQLAAYTYEQYF. In DNA, the CDR3 is TGTGCCAGCAGCCAGCTAGCGGCGTACACCTACGAGCAGTACTTC.

This clone has just one count. The rearrangement joins TRBV11-3 to TRBJ2-1; the match to TRBD1 covers 10 bases. The CDR3 sequence is 15 residues long. Per the germline V gene, CDR1 is SGHNT and CDR2 is YENEEA. Losses at the gene ends were 5 bases for V and 2 bases for J; bases not matched to a gene: 3. CDR3 sequence reads: CASSAGTGAYNEQFF. DNA of the CDR3: TGTGCCAGCAGCGCAGGGACAGGGGCCTACAATGAGCAGTTCTTC.

V is TRBV7-9 and J is TRBJ2-5; tentative D call: TRBD2 (6 bases). Germline V gene sequence: CDR1 SEHNR, CDR2 FQNEAQ (reference sequence). With 5 bases removed from V and 8 bases from J, the gap between germline ends came to 18 bases. The CDR3 has 14 residues. In DNA, the CDR3 is TGTGCCAGCAGCCCCCATGGGACTTCGATTACCCAGTACTTC. It is translated as CASSPHGTSITQYF.

The chain has TRBV27 and TRBJ1-1; D perhaps matches TRBD1 (5 bases). Trimming took off 3 bases at V and 0 bases at J, with 8 bases between the two ends. CDR1 and CDR2 (germline): MNHEY, SMNVEV (reference sequence). The CDR3 has 14 residues. The CDR3 sequence is CASSFQGMNTEAFF. As DNA, the CDR3 is TGTGCCAGCAGTTTTCAGGGAATGAACACTGAAGCTTTCTTT.

The CDR3 nucleotides read TGCAGCGTTCTGGGCAGGGGGTACGAGCAGTACTTC. Translation gives CSVLGRGYEQYF. V is TRBV29-1 and J is TRBJ2-7; TRBD1 matches at 7 bases. The CDR3 contains 12 residues. CDR1 and CDR2 (germline): SQVTM, ANQGSEA. Losses at the gene ends were 5 bases for V and 4 bases for J; bases not matched to a gene: 5.

The chain links TRBV20-1 to TRBJ2-3, with 9 positions matching TRBD2. CDR1 is DFQATT, CDR2 SNEGSKA, per germline (reference sequence). CDR3 length: 16 amino acids. V was clipped by 3 bases and J by 0 bases; unmatched bases: 7. The CDR3 bases are TGCAGTGCTAGTCGGGCGGGGGGGCCTAGCACAGATACGCAGTATTTT. Its translation is CSASRAGGPSTDTQYF.